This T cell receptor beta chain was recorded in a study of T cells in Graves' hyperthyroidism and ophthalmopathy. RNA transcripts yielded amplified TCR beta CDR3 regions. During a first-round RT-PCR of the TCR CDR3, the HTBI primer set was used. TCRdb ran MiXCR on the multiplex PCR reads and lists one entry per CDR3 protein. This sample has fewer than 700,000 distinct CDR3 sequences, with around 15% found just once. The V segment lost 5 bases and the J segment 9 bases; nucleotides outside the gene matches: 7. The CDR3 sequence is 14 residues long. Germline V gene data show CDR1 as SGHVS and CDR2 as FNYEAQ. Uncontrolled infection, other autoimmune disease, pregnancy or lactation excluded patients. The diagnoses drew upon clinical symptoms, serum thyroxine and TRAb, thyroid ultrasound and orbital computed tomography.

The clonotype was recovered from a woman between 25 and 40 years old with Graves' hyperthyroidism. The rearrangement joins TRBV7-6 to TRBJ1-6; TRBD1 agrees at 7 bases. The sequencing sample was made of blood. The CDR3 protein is CASSPRQGGSPLHF. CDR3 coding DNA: TGTGCCAGCAGCCCCCGACAGGGTGGTTCACCCCTCCACTTT.